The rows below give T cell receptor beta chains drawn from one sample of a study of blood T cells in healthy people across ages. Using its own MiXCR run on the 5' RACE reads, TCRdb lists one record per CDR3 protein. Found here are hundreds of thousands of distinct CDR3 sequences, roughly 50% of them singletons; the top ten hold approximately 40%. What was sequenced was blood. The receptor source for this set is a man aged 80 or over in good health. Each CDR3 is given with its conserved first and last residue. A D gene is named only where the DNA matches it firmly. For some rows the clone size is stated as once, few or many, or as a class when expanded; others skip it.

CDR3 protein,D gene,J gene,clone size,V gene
CASMTPGSYEQYF,-,TRBJ2-7,few,TRBV28
CAISNLTGGEQYF,TRBD1,TRBJ2-7,few,TRBV10-3
CASSATGREQYF,-,TRBJ2-7,few,TRBV2
CASNPDSANYGYTF,-,TRBJ1-2,-,TRBV2
CASSRVQGGEQYF,-,TRBJ2-7,few,TRBV12-3/TRBV12-4
CASSLGFRNQPQHF,-,TRBJ1-5,-,TRBV5-8
CASLAMREKYF,TRBD2,TRBJ2-3,-,TRBV7-2
CASSLMGVEVYTQYF,-,TRBJ2-3,-,TRBV28
CASSLGAGFPYNEQFF,-,TRBJ2-1,few,TRBV7-2
CASSLGVGGSYNEQFF,-,TRBJ2-1,-,TRBV7-2
CASSYSAGRSNEQYF,-,TRBJ2-7,once,TRBV6-5
CASSGGQQNIQYF,TRBD1,TRBJ2-4,-,TRBV2
CASSAGGTAQGETQYF,TRBD2,TRBJ2-5,-,TRBV9
CASSLDVAWHSSQYF,-,TRBJ2-7,-,TRBV5-1
CASSQDRRESRDTQYF,-,TRBJ2-3,-,TRBV4-1